What follows are 29 T cell receptor beta chains derived from one specimen sequenced in a study of cytomegalovirus exposure and HLA in healthy donors (dated by TCRdb to the late 2010s). The library was made by the immunoSEQ multiplex PCR assay. For the multiplex PCR, a mixture combining 60 forward primers for TCR Vbeta segments and 13 reverse primers for TCR Jbeta segments was used. TCRdb carries this immuneACCESS record with in-frame sequences only. Its versions omit some clonotypes, under half of them owing to an unresolved V gene in the studies checked, with the rest unexplained. The sample table records hundreds of thousands of clones; about 80% of these occur just once. The ten largest account for roughly 0.58% of the sample. Sequencing was carried out using PBMCs. The receptors were sampled from a woman aged 40 to 55 in good health and CMV-seronegative.

J is TRBJ1-2 and V is TRBV19, with 8 nucleotides matching TRBD1. The CDR3 contains 17 residues. Unmatched junction bases numbered 15, after V lost 5 bases and J lost 4 bases. Germline V gives CDR1 LNHDA, CDR2 SQIVND (reference sequence). The CDR3 nucleotides read TGTGCCAGTAGTGGACCCGGGACAGGCACTAGGGGCTATGGCTACACCTTC. Its protein is CASSGPGTGTRGYGYTF. The full variable domain, its missing parts supplied by reference TRBV19 and TRBJ1-2, is DGGITQSPKYLFRKEGQNVTLSCEQNLNHDAMYWYRQDPGQGLRLIYYSQIVNDFQKGDIAEGYSVSREKKESFPLTVTSAQKNPTAFYLCASSGPGTGTRGYGYTFGSGTRLTVV.

The sample holds a few counts of this clone. The chain is built from TRBV2 and TRBJ1-4; D may be TRBD1 (6 bases). V was pared by 5 bases and J by 8 bases, with 15 bases between. The CDR3 covers 14 residues. Germline assignment: CDR1 SNHLY and CDR2 FYNNEI. CDR3 DNA sequence: TGTGCCAGCAGTACCAGGGGATACGAAGAAAAACTGTTTTTT. This codes for CASSTRGYEEKLFF.

Written as DNA, the CDR3 is TGTGCCAGCAGTTTTCCAGGGGATTACTATGGCTACACCTTC. Translating it yields CASSFPGDYYGYTF. This rearrangement joins TRBV7-2 to TRBJ1-2; a possible D gene is TRBD1 (6 bases). V shed 6 bases and J shed 3 bases, with 14 bases lying between them. This CDR3 region has 14 residues. The germline V gene has CDR1 SGHTA and CDR2 FQGNSA.

This clone showed up just once. The chain carries TRBV28 and TRBJ2-5, with D perhaps TRBD2 (6 bases). Matching the DNA end better, TRBJ2-7 makes the J call doubtful. CDR1 is MDHEN, CDR2 SYDVKM, per germline. The CDR3 consists of 14 residues. CDR3 in amino acids: CASSRDFTDYEQYF. The CDR3 DNA reads as TGTGCCAGCAGCAGGGACTTTACAGATTACGAGCAGTACTTC.

The gene calls are TRBV7-3 and TRBJ2-5; a weak D match, TRBD1 (6 bases). V lost 2 bases, J lost 5 bases, and 15 bases lay in between. CDR1 SGHTA and CDR2 FQGTGA come from the germline V gene. The CDR3 covers 15 residues. CDR3 region: CASSLGGREWETQYF. In nucleotides, the CDR3 is TGTGCCAGCAGCTTAGGGGGCAGGGAATGGGAGACCCAGTACTTC. The full variable domain, its missing parts supplied by reference TRBV7-3 and TRBJ2-5, is GAGVSQTPSNKVTEKGKYVELRCDPISGHTALYWYRQSLGQGPEFLIYFQGTGAADDSGLPNDRFFAVRPEGSVSTLKIQRTERGDSAVYLCASSLGGREWETQYFGPGTRLLVL.

This clone is a singleton in its sample. The chain carries TRBV9 and TRBJ2-3; the match to TRBD2 covers 10 bases. J lost 6 bases, V lost 0 bases, and 4 bases had no gene match. The CDR3 loop spans 15 amino acids. Per the germline V gene, CDR1 is SGDLS and CDR2 is YYNGEE. CDR3 loop: CASSVGGSGGDTQYF. The CDR3 DNA reads as TGTGCCAGCAGCGTAGGTGGTAGCGGGGGGGATACGCAGTATTTT.

The chain employs TRBV2 and TRBJ2-1, with 9 nucleotides matching TRBD2. V dropped 3 bases and J dropped 3; count of bases not matched to a gene: 12. The CDR3 loop spans 18 amino acids. Germline CDR1 and CDR2: SNHLY and FYNNEI. CDR3 protein: CASSETGTSPNFYNEQFF. The DNA of the CDR3 is TGTGCCAGCAGTGAGACCGGGACTAGCCCTAATTTCTACAATGAGCAGTTCTTC. Full variable domain (outside the CDR3, taken from reference TRBV2 and TRBJ2-1): EPEVTQTPSHQVTQMGQEVILRCVPISNHLYFYWYRQILGQKVEFLVSFYNNEISEKSEIFDDQFSVERPDGSNFTLKIRSTKLEDSAMYFCASSETGTSPNFYNEQFFGPGTRLTVL.

The V gene is TRBV5-1, the J gene TRBJ1-1; 8 bases are shared with TRBD1. J was trimmed by 2 bases and V by 7 bases; bases with no gene match: 7. Germline CDR1 SGHRS, CDR2 YFSETQ. This CDR3 is 14 amino acids long. CDR3 sequence: CASARGLGNTEAFF. The CDR3 DNA is TGCGCCAGCGCCAGGGGGCTGGGAAACACTGAAGCTTTCTTT.

The chain couples TRBV6-1 to TRBJ1-2; TRBD1 agrees at 9 bases. V was clipped by 3 bases and J by 6 bases; unmatched bases: 5. CDR3 length: 14 residues. Per the germline V gene, CDR1 is MNHNS and CDR2 is SASEGT. The DNA for the CDR3 is TGTGCCAGCAGTGAGTACAGGGGGCGCGATGGCTACACCTTC. Translating it yields CASSEYRGRDGYTF.

The V gene is TRBV13, the J gene TRBJ2-1; 7 bases agree with TRBD1. The J segment lost 10 bases and the V segment lost 5 bases, leaving 5 bases of the junction unmatched. In germline, CDR1 is PRHDT, CDR2 FYEKMQ (reference sequence). The CDR3 is 12 amino acids. The CDR3 is CASSQTGSEQFF. CDR3 in DNA: TGTGCCAGCAGCCAGACAGGGAGCGAGCAGTTCTTC.

The rearrangement uses TRBV10-3 and TRBJ1-4; D gene unclear. The CDR3 is 14 residues long. Germline V gives CDR1 ENHRY, CDR2 SYGVKD. The V end was cut by 2 bases, the J end by 4 bases, with 8 bases between. The DNA of the CDR3 is TGTGCCATCAGTGAGGTTGAGGATAATGAAAAACTGTTTTTT. Residues: CAISEVEDNEKLFF.

Notes on this clone: Compared with germline, one end of the junction differs, possibly owing to a read error. This chain uses TRBV7-9 with TRBJ2-7; D is undetermined. This CDR3 spans 11 amino acids. Germline V gene sequence: CDR1 SEHNR, CDR2 FQNEAQ (reference sequence). The DNA for the CDR3 is TGTGCCAGCAGCATATCCCCAGTCGCTGACTTC. Its translation is CASSISPVADF.

The rearrangement joins TRBV7-2 to TRBJ2-3, with TRBD2 matching over 10 bases. With V trimmed by 3 bases and J by 3 bases, 6 bases remained unmatched. The CDR3 spans 16 residues. Germline CDR1 SGHTA, CDR2 FQGNSA. The CDR3 coding sequence is TGTGCCAGCAGCTTCACATCTAGCGGGGGTACAGATACGCAGTATTTT. Translated, it gives CASSFTSSGGTDTQYF.

The rearrangement joins TRBV19 to TRBJ1-2; a weak D match, TRBD1 (6 bases). Trimming cost V 3 bases and J 6 bases, with 23 bases left between them. Germline CDR1 and CDR2: LNHDA and SQIVND (reference sequence). This CDR3 contains 17 residues. The CDR3 DNA is TGTGCCAGTAGTATGGAAGGGAGCGGGGGCGTTAGAGATGGCTACACCTTC. Translating gives CASSMEGSGGVRDGYTF. The complete variable domain, with remaining parts taken from reference TRBV19 and TRBJ1-2, reads DGGITQSPKYLFRKEGQNVTLSCEQNLNHDAMYWYRQDPGQGLRLIYYSQIVNDFQKGDIAEGYSVSREKKESFPLTVTSAQKNPTAFYLCASSMEGSGGVRDGYTFGSGTRLTVV.

J is TRBJ2-7 and V is TRBV7-3, with D perhaps matching TRBD1 (6 bases). Germline lookup yields CDR1 SGHTA and CDR2 FQGTGA. V was trimmed by 4 bases and J by 5 bases, leaving 6 bases between them. This CDR3 spans 11 amino acids. In DNA form, the CDR3 reads TGTGCCAGCAGCTCAGGGGACGAGCAGTACTTC. Its translation is CASSSGDEQYF.

The chain uses TRBV7-3 and TRBJ2-2; TRBD2 matches at 11 bases. There are 15 residues in the CDR3. CDR1 is SGHTA and CDR2 is FQGTGA in the germline V gene. The V and J ends lost 5 bases and 6 bases, in that order; junction bases with no gene match: 5. The CDR3 DNA reads TGTGCCAGCAGCCCTCTAGCGGGGGGCTCCGGGGAGCTGTTTTTT. Its protein is CASSPLAGGSGELFF.

The rearrangement links TRBV28 to TRBJ2-7, with 8 bases lining up with TRBD1. The CDR3 runs 15 residues. Germline trimming cut 4 bases from V and 5 bases from J; bases unmatched to any gene: 10. CDR1 and CDR2 (germline): MDHEN, SYDVKM. The CDR3 reads CASSSYGTGRDEQYF. Here the CDR3 DNA reads TGTGCCAGCAGTTCCTATGGGACAGGCAGGGACGAGCAGTACTTC. Full variable domain (outside the CDR3, taken from reference TRBV28 and TRBJ2-7): DVKVTQSSRYLVKRTGEKVFLECVQDMDHENMFWYRQDPGLGLRLIYFSYDVKMKEKGDIPEGYSVSREKKERFSLILESASTNQTSMYLCASSSYGTGRDEQYFGPGTRLTVT.

The rearrangement links TRBV4-2 to TRBJ2-5, with TRBD1 matching 9 bases. V gave up 8 bases and J gave up 5 bases; unmatched junction bases: 6. The germline gives CDR1 LGHNA, CDR2 YNFKEQ. CDR3 length equals 13 residues. The CDR3: CASRTGVGETQYF. DNA of the CDR3: TGTGCCAGCCGGACAGGGGTCGGGGAGACCCAGTACTTC.

The genes are TRBV11-3 and TRBJ1-2; a possible D gene is TRBD1 (6 bases). Looked up from germline, CDR1 is SGHNT and CDR2 is YENEEA. CDR3 length: 13 residues. Trimming pared 6 bases from V and 8 bases from J, leaving 16 bases between. CDR3 DNA: TGTGCCAGCAGGGGGACACCCGGGAACGGCTACACCTTC. The encoded protein is CASRGTPGNGYTF. Full variable domain (outside the CDR3, taken from reference TRBV11-3 and TRBJ1-2): EAGVVQSPRYKIIEKKQPVAFWCNPISGHNTLYWYLQNLGQGPELLIRYENEEAVDDSQLPKDRFSAERLKGVDSTLKIQPAELGDSAVYLCASRGTPGNGYTFGSGTRLTVV.

V is TRBV15 and J is TRBJ2-1, with 9 bases fitting TRBD1. The trim removed 3 bases at V and 7 bases at J, leaving 7 bases unmatched. Per the germline V gene, CDR1 is LNHNV and CDR2 is YYDKDF (reference sequence). There are 15 residues in the CDR3. This CDR3 is CATSRGQGIGNEQFF. The DNA of the CDR3 is TGTGCCACCAGCAGGGGACAGGGCATTGGGAATGAGCAGTTCTTC. The variable domain in full, with the rest retrieved from reference TRBV15 and TRBJ2-1, is DAMVIQNPRYQVTQFGKPVTLSCSQTLNHNVMYWYQQKSSQAPKLLFHYYDKDFNNEADTPDNFQSRRPNTSFCFLDIRSPGLGDTAMYLCATSRGQGIGNEQFFGPGTRLTVL.

The chain carries TRBV19 and TRBJ1-5; weak D call: TRBD1 (6 bases). The CDR3 covers 18 residues. Germline assignment: CDR1 LNHDA and CDR2 SQIVND (reference sequence). V shed 10 bases and J shed 6 bases, with 31 bases lying between them. CDR3 in DNA: TGTGCCACACACCAAGACGGGCCGGGGACAATCCAGAGTCAGCCCCAGCATTTT. Translation: CATHQDGPGTIQSQPQHF. Full variable domain (missing parts from reference TRBV19 and TRBJ1-5): DGGITQSPKYLFRKEGQNVTLSCEQNLNHDAMYWYRQDPGQGLRLIYYSQIVNDFQKGDIAEGYSVSREKKESFPLTVTSAQKNPTAFYLCATHQDGPGTIQSQPQHFGDGTRLSIL.

This sequence joins TRBV29-1 and TRBJ1-2, with D perhaps TRBD1 (5 bases). Per germline, CDR1 SQVTM and CDR2 ANQGSEA. CDR3 length: 14 amino acids. V lost 7 bases to trimming and J lost 3 bases, with 18 bases between them. CDR3 region: CSDGHPLPDYGYTF. CDR3 coding DNA: TGCAGCGACGGACACCCATTACCTGACTATGGCTACACCTTC.

J is TRBJ1-2 and V is TRBV4-3; TRBD1 agrees at 9 bases. The germline V gene encodes CDR1 LGHNA and CDR2 YSLEER. The J segment lost 2 bases and the V segment lost 3 bases, leaving 13 bases of the junction unmatched. The CDR3 extends over 18 amino acids. CDR3 region: CASSQSAERDRANYGYTF. The CDR3 bases are TGCGCCAGCAGCCAGTCGGCGGAGCGGGACAGGGCGAACTATGGCTACACCTTC.

The chain uses TRBV7-6 and TRBJ2-7, with D unresolved. The length of the CDR3 is 14 residues. The V gene lost 1 base and the J gene lost 3 bases, with 10 bases spanning the gap. CDR1 and CDR2 (germline): SGHVS, FNYEAQ. DNA for the CDR3: TGTGCCAGCAGCTTAGGGCCATCTCTCTACGAGCAGTACTTC. Encoded protein: CASSLGPSLYEQYF.

The J gene is TRBJ2-7, the V gene TRBV6-5, with D unresolved. The CDR3 sequence is 11 residues long. Germline V gene sequence: CDR1 MNHEY, CDR2 SVGAGI. V dropped 4 bases and J dropped 4 bases, with 5 bases sitting between them. The CDR3 spells CASSSVYEQYF. In nucleotides, the CDR3 is TGTGCCAGCAGTTCCGTTTACGAGCAGTACTTC.

The rearrangement links TRBV5-4 to TRBJ2-5; weak D call: TRBD2 (6 bases). CDR3 length: 15 amino acids. The germline V gene has CDR1 SGHNT and CDR2 YYREEE (reference sequence). V shed 4 bases and J shed 0 bases, with 13 bases lying between them. The DNA of the CDR3 is TGTGCCAGCAGCATTAGCGGAAGATACCAAGAGACCCAGTACTTC. Amino acid sequence: CASSISGRYQETQYF.

This clone was picked up one time. The CDR3 sequence: CASSQDDRSNYGYTF. CDR3 DNA sequence: TGTGCCAGCAGCCAAGATGACAGGTCCAACTATGGCTACACCTTC. The chain carries TRBV4-2 and TRBJ1-2; D perhaps matches TRBD1 (6 bases). There are 15 residues in the CDR3. CDR1 is LGHNA and CDR2 is YNFKEQ in the germline V gene. Trimming cost V 0 bases and J 2 bases, with 10 bases left between them.

CDR3 protein: CASSSNTGDGELFF. The CDR3 DNA sequence: TGCGCCAGCAGCTCAAATACAGGTGACGGGGAGCTGTTTTTT. The rearrangement links TRBV5-1 to TRBJ2-2, with D tentatively TRBD1 (5 bases). V lost 3 bases to trimming and J lost 7 bases, with 13 bases between them. There are 14 residues in the CDR3. CDR1 and CDR2 (germline): SGHRS, YFSETQ.

This clone came up a few times. V usage is TRBV27 and J usage is TRBJ1-3; 9 positions match TRBD1. V was pared by 5 bases and J by 5 bases, with 4 bases of the junction left unmatched. The CDR3 loop spans 14 amino acids. Germline loops: CDR1 MNHEY, CDR2 SMNVEV (reference sequence). CDR3 sequence (DNA): TGTGCCAGCAGTATGGACAGGGGTAGAAACACCATATATTTT. This gives the protein CASSMDRGRNTIYF.